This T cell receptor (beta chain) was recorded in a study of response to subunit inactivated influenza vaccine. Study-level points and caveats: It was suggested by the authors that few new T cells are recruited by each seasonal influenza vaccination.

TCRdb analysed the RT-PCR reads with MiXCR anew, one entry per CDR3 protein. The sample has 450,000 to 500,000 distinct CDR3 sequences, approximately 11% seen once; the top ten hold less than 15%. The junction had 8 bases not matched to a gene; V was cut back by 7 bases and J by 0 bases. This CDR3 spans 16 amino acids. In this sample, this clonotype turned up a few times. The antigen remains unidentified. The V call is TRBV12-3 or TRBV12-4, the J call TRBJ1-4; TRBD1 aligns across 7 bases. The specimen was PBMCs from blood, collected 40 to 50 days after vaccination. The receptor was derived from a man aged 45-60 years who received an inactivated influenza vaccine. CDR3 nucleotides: TGTGCCAGCAAGAGGGGACAGCTTGCAACTAATGAAAAACTGTTTTTT. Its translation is CASKRGQLATNEKLFF.